A selection of T cell receptor beta chains follows, all from one sample in a study of cytomegalovirus exposure and HLA in healthy donors. The assay was immunoSEQ multiplex PCR, and TCRdb's table has in-frame clones only and misses some. The sample includes approximately 150,000 clones, more than 60% of them seen just once. The sample comprised PBMCs. The source of these receptors is a woman aged 40 to 49 in good health and CMV-seropositive. The CDR3 runs from the conserved cysteine through the conserved F or W. D genes are given only for firm matches. Some rows have no size entry. The others give once, few or many, or a class for an expanded clone.

d_call	v_call	clone_size	j_call	cdr3_nt	cdr3_aa
NA	TRBV6-6	NA	TRBJ2-7	TGTGCCAGCGGAGGTGTGGTTTGGCAGTACTTC	CASGGVVWQYF
NA	TRBV4-1	NA	TRBJ1-2	TGCGCCAGCAGCCAAGAGCATCCGGCTAACTATGGCTACACCTTC	CASSQEHPANYGYTF
TRBD1	TRBV18	NA	TRBJ2-7	TGTGCCAGCTCACCTTCCGGGACAGGGACCCACGAGCAGTACTTC	CASSPSGTGTHEQYF
NA	TRBV7-9	NA	TRBJ1-1	TGTGCCAGCAGCGGAGCAGGGTTAGGCCCGAACACTGAAGCTTTCTTT	CASSGAGLGPNTEAFF
TRBD2	TRBV27	NA	TRBJ2-5	TGTGCCAGCAAACGACTAGCGGGGGATCCTGGGGAGACCCAGTACTTC	CASKRLAGDPGETQYF
NA	TRBV7-2	NA	TRBJ2-5	TGTGCCAGCAGCCTACAGGGTGAGGCCCAAGAGACCCAGTACTTC	CASSLQGEAQETQYF
TRBD1	TRBV11-1	NA	TRBJ1-1	TGTGCCAGCAGCTTGACAGGGATCACTGAAGCTTTCTTT	CASSLTGITEAFF
TRBD1	TRBV7-2	NA	TRBJ1-1	TGTGCCAGCAGCTCCTATTATACAGGGGGAAGTAACACTGAAGCTTTCTTT	CASSSYYTGGSNTEAFF
TRBD2	TRBV7-2	NA	TRBJ2-1	TGTGCCAGCAGCTCCCAGACTAGCTCGGCAAGGAATGAGCAGTTCTTC	CASSSQTSSARNEQFF
TRBD2	TRBV6-1	NA	TRBJ2-1	TGTGCCAGCAGTGAACGGCGGGGGGACGGTGAGCAGTTCTTC	CASSERRGDGEQFF
NA	TRBV7-2	NA	TRBJ1-3	TGTGCCAGCAGCTTAGGGCTTTCTGGAAACACCATATATTTT	CASSLGLSGNTIYF
TRBD1	TRBV7-9	NA	TRBJ1-3	TGTGCCAGCAGCTTATCCCTCTGGACAGGGGGAAACACCATATATTTT	CASSLSLWTGGNTIYF
TRBD1	TRBV28	NA	TRBJ1-2	TGTGCCAGCAGTGGCACAGGGGGCGCGATTTTTGGCTACACCTTC	CASSGTGGAIFGYTF
TRBD2	TRBV19	NA	TRBJ2-5	TGTGCCAGTAGTACTAGCGGGGGGGCTGGAGAGACCCAGTACTTC	CASSTSGGAGETQYF
NA	TRBV5-1	NA	TRBJ2-7	TGCGCCAGCAGCTTCTTTAGCGTCTCCTACGAGCAGTACTTC	CASSFFSVSYEQYF
NA	TRBV7-2	few	TRBJ2-2	TGTGCCAGCAGAACAGGAGTCACCGGGGAGCTGTTTTTT	CASRTGVTGELFF
TRBD2	TRBV9	few	TRBJ2-5	TGTGCCAGCAGCGTAGCCCCTAGCGGGGGACTCGGACAAGAGACCCAGTACTTC	CASSVAPSGGLGQETQYF
TRBD2	TRBV18	NA	TRBJ2-7	TGTGCCAGCTCACGTAGCGGGGGAGATAACGAGCAGTACTTC	CASSRSGGDNEQYF
TRBD2	TRBV6-6	NA	TRBJ2-1	TGTGCCAGCAGCCCAGCGGGGGGGACCCACAACAATGAGCAGTTCTTC	CASSPAGGTHNNEQFF
NA	TRBV6-1	NA	TRBJ1-5	TGTGCCAGCAGTAACTCGGGGTCGCGACAGCCCCAGCATTTT	CASSNSGSRQPQHF
NA	TRBV7-2	NA	TRBJ2-7	TGTGCCAGCAGCTTAAGGGGCGGTTCCTACGAGCAGTACTTC	CASSLRGGSYEQYF
TRBD2	TRBV15	NA	TRBJ2-5	TGTGCCACCAGCAGATACCGGACTAGCGGGACGATTCAAGAGACCCAGTACTTC	CATSRYRTSGTIQETQYF
TRBD1	TRBV2	NA	TRBJ2-7	TGTGCCAGCAGTGAAAGCCCCTTCTGGACAGGAAAAGCCTACGAGCAGTACTTC	CASSESPFWTGKAYEQYF
TRBD2	TRBV5-4	NA	TRBJ2-5	TGTGCCAGCAGCCTAGCGGGGGGGACCCAAGAGACCCAGTACTTC	CASSLAGGTQETQYF
TRBD1	TRBV4-1	NA	TRBJ1-2	TGCGCCAGCAGCCAAGAAGGGACAGGAGGGTACGGCTACACCTTC	CASSQEGTGGYGYTF
TRBD1	TRBV5-1	NA	TRBJ2-1	TGCGCCAGCAGCATGTCTGCCCGGGACAGCGGCAATGAGCAGTTCTTC	CASSMSARDSGNEQFF
NA	TRBV6-5	NA	TRBJ1-2	TGTGCCAGCAGGCAGGGGTATGGCTACACCTTC	CASRQGYGYTF
TRBD1	TRBV19	NA	TRBJ1-5	TGTGCCACCGGGGAGGGACAGGGGGGTCAGCCCCAGCATTTT	CATGEGQGGQPQHF
TRBD2	TRBV9	NA	TRBJ2-2	TGTGCCAGCAGCGTAGGTACTAGCGGTTACACCGGGGAGCTGTTTTTT	CASSVGTSGYTGELFF
NA	TRBV19	NA	TRBJ1-1	TGTGCCAGTAGTATAGCGGAGGGGAGAGACACTGAAGCTTTCTTT	CASSIAEGRDTEAFF
NA	TRBV5-4	NA	TRBJ2-6	TGTGCCAGCAGCACAGTCTTCTCTGGGGCCAACGGCCTGACTTTC	CASSTVFSGANGLTF
TRBD1	TRBV6-1	NA	TRBJ1-4	TGTGCCAGCAGAATGACAGGGGGGTATGAAAAACTGTTTTTT	CASRMTGGYEKLFF
TRBD1	TRBV5-4	NA	TRBJ2-7	TGTGCCAGCAGCTTATCGGCGGACAGGGGCTACGAGCAGTACTTC	CASSLSADRGYEQYF
TRBD1	TRBV2	NA	TRBJ1-3	TGTGCCAGCACCCGGGACAGAGAAGGAAACACCATATATTTT	CASTRDREGNTIYF
TRBD1	TRBV6-5	once	TRBJ2-7	TGTGCCAGCAGTTACCTGACAGGGGCCCACGAGCAGTACTTC	CASSYLTGAHEQYF
NA	TRBV7-9	NA	TRBJ1-2	TGTGCCAGCAGCTTCACTAGCAGTGCTGGCTACACCTTC	CASSFTSSAGYTF
TRBD1	TRBV19	NA	TRBJ1-6	TGTGCCAGTAGGCTGACAGGGAGTAATTCACCCCTCCACTTT	CASRLTGSNSPLHF
TRBD1	TRBV18	once	TRBJ1-1	TGTGCCAGCTCACCACCACAGGGGGAGAACACTGAAGCTTTCTTT	CASSPPQGENTEAFF
NA	TRBV5-1	NA	TRBJ1-3	TGCGCCAGCAGCTTCGGTTCTCTCTCGGTCCCAGGGGGAAACACCATATATTTT	CASSFGSLSVPGGNTIYF
TRBD2	TRBV18	NA	TRBJ2-2	TGTGCCAGCTCAGCCGCGGGGGGGCCGAACACCGGGGAGCTGTTTTTT	CASSAAGGPNTGELFF
TRBD1	TRBV28	NA	TRBJ2-2	TGTGCCAGCAGTACCTCCCCCGGGACAGGGGGCACCGGGGAGCTGTTTTTT	CASSTSPGTGGTGELFF
NA	TRBV10-2	NA	TRBJ1-6	TGCGCCAGCAGTGAGTTGGGGGGGCGAAATTCACCCCTCCACTTT	CASSELGGRNSPLHF
NA	TRBV4-2	NA	TRBJ1-4	TGTGCCAGCAGCCAAGATCAGGGTCAGCATAATGAAAAACTGTTTTTT	CASSQDQGQHNEKLFF
TRBD2	TRBV2	NA	TRBJ2-1	TGTGCCAGCACCCCCGATGTAGCGGGGGGTTACAATGAGCAGTTCTTC	CASTPDVAGGYNEQFF
TRBD2	TRBV30	once	TRBJ2-1	TGTGCCTGGACTGCCGGGACTAGCGGTTCCAATGAGCAGTTCTTC	CAWTAGTSGSNEQFF
TRBD1	TRBV5-6	NA	TRBJ2-4	TGTGCCAGCAGCTTGTCGGGACAGGGGATAGGAAACATTCAGTACTTC	CASSLSGQGIGNIQYF
NA	TRBV4-3	NA	TRBJ1-5	TGCGCCAGCAGCCAAGACACAGCATATCAGCCCCAGCATTTT	CASSQDTAYQPQHF
TRBD1	TRBV7-9	NA	TRBJ2-7	TGTGCCAGCAGCGGGCCGGGACAGGCCTACGAGCAGTACTTC	CASSGPGQAYEQYF
NA	TRBV6-4	NA	TRBJ2-3	TGTGCCAGCAGACTTTTTCCGTTTGGCACAGATACGCAGTATTTT	CASRLFPFGTDTQYF